The T cell receptor (beta chain) under discussion was sequenced for a study of T cell responses to AZD1222 COVID-19 vaccine. The germline V gene has CDR1 MNHEY and CDR2 SMNVEV (reference sequence). With 2 bases removed from V and 2 bases from J, the gap between germline ends came to 9 bases. CDR3 length: 14 residues. Produced via immunoSEQ multiplex PCR; TCRdb's table is partial and in-frame only. Altogether around 84,000 clones are present, 87% being singletons, with the ten largest covering approximately 1.6%. As concerns this clone: Other nucleotide sequences from this sample produce the same CDR3.

J is TRBJ1-1 and V is TRBV27; D is perhaps TRBD1 (6 bases). The clonotype was recovered from an adult in good health. Sequenced material: peripheral blood, taken on day 0 of AZD1222 vaccination. The CDR3 sequence is CASSLEQGNTEAFF. CDR3 sequence (DNA): TGTGCCAGCAGTTTAGAACAGGGTAACACTGAAGCTTTCTTT.